This T cell receptor (beta chain) was observed in a study of cytomegalovirus exposure and HLA in healthy donors. Germline values: CDR1 MNHEY, CDR2 SVGAGI. The CDR3 runs 16 residues. V shed 0 bases and J 11 bases; nucleotides not matched to a gene: 10. Regarding the study as a whole: A later analysis reportedly found fewer N-insertions in an Asian-associated ancestry cluster than the approximately 700-donor mean.

PCR used 60 Vbeta primers and 13 Jbeta primers. The protocol was immunoSEQ multiplex PCR, while the TCRdb copy is restricted to in-frame clones and leaves out a portion. Recorded for this sample: 100,000 to 150,000 clones. As regards this clone: Its target is not known.

The V call is TRBV6-5, the J call TRBJ1-4; 9 bases map to TRBD1. Sequences were obtained from PBMCs. This TCR was sampled from a man aged 25-40 years in good health and CMV-seronegative. CDR3 residues: CASSYSFTQGALKLFF. The DNA of the CDR3 is TGTGCCAGCAGTTACTCGTTTACACAGGGGGCGTTGAAACTGTTTTTT.